These 17 T cell receptor beta chains came from one sample sequenced in a study of T cells in tumors after PD-1 blockade. Profiled with immunoSEQ multiplex PCR; TCRdb holds only in-frame clones, not every one. The table has some 66,000 clones, about 74% seen once. The material sequenced was PBMCs, taken after anti-PD-1 treatment. Receptor source: a human donor with basal cell carcinoma.

CDR3 coding DNA: TGTGCCAGCATGGTGGGCGGGGATTACAATGAGCAGTTCTTC. Translating gives CASMVGGDYNEQFF. The chain recombines TRBV28 with TRBJ2-1; D perhaps matches TRBD2 (6 bases). The CDR3 totals 14 residues. V dropped 7 bases and J dropped 4 bases, with 14 bases sitting between them. The germline V gene encodes CDR1 MDHEN and CDR2 SYDVKM.

The chain is built from TRBV30 and TRBJ1-4; D ambiguous. V gave up 3 bases and J gave up 5 bases, with 10 bases separating them. The CDR3 is 13 residues long. Germline assignment: CDR1 GTSNPN and CDR2 SVGIG (reference sequence). This CDR3 is CAWRKARNEKLFF. In DNA form, the CDR3 reads TGTGCCTGGAGAAAGGCCCGAAATGAAAAACTGTTTTTT.

The chain joins TRBV27 to TRBJ2-7; 11 bases line up with TRBD2. The CDR3 consists of 16 residues. Germline V gives CDR1 MNHEY, CDR2 SMNVEV (reference sequence). Trimming removed 2 bases from V and 2 bases from J; junction bases left unmatched: 5. The CDR3 loop reads CASSLATSGDTYEQYF. CDR3 bases: TGTGCCAGCAGTTTAGCGACTAGCGGGGACACCTACGAGCAGTACTTC.

The chain has TRBV27 and TRBJ1-2; tentative D call: TRBD1 (6 bases). CDR1 and CDR2 from the germline V gene are MNHEY and SMNVEV (reference sequence). The CDR3 length is 16 residues. V lost 2 bases to trimming and J lost 6 bases, with 19 bases between them. CDR3 region: CASSLGGGREFNGYTF. CDR3 bases: TGTGCCAGCAGTTTAGGAGGGGGGCGCGAGTTCAATGGCTACACCTTC.

The chain is built from TRBV7-8 and TRBJ2-2, with 10 bases matching TRBD2. Germline loops: CDR1 SGHVS, CDR2 FQNEAQ. Losses at the gene ends were 4 bases for V and 1 base for J; bases not matched to a gene: 3. The CDR3 contains 16 residues. CDR3 in amino acids: CASSYGLAENTGELFF. DNA for the CDR3: TGTGCCAGCAGCTACGGACTAGCGGAGAACACCGGGGAGCTGTTTTTT.

This rearrangement joins TRBV19 to TRBJ2-1; 8 nucleotides align to TRBD2. V gave up 7 bases and J gave up 4 bases; unmatched junction bases: 6. The germline V gene has CDR1 LNHDA and CDR2 SQIVND (reference sequence). CDR3 length: 14 residues. The CDR3: CASNLAGRYNEQFF. The CDR3 region has the DNA TGTGCCAGTAATTTAGCGGGGCGGTACAATGAGCAGTTCTTC. The whole variable domain, remainder taken from reference TRBV19 and TRBJ2-1, is DGGITQSPKYLFRKEGQNVTLSCEQNLNHDAMYWYRQDPGQGLRLIYYSQIVNDFQKGDIAEGYSVSREKKESFPLTVTSAQKNPTAFYLCASNLAGRYNEQFFGPGTRLTVL.

This rearrangement joins TRBV28 to TRBJ2-7; no definite D call. CDR1 and CDR2 from the germline V gene are MDHEN and SYDVKM. The CDR3 is 11 residues long. V gave up 6 bases and J gave up 3 bases, with 6 bases separating them. DNA for the CDR3: TGTGCCAGCAGCCCAAACTACGAGCAGTACTTC. It codes for CASSPNYEQYF. Full variable domain (remainder filled in from reference TRBV28 and TRBJ2-7): DVKVTQSSRYLVKRTGEKVFLECVQDMDHENMFWYRQDPGLGLRLIYFSYDVKMKEKGDIPEGYSVSREKKERFSLILESASTNQTSMYLCASSPNYEQYFGPGTRLTVT.

Ten or more counts support this clone. The J gene is TRBJ2-7, the V gene TRBV5-6; D unresolved. CDR1 and CDR2 from the germline V gene are SGHDT and YYEEEE. CDR3 length equals 14 residues. V lost 4 bases, J lost 3 bases, and 14 bases lay in between. The CDR3 region is CASSQTDEFYEQYF. The CDR3 DNA reads TGTGCCAGCAGCCAAACAGATGAGTTCTACGAGCAGTACTTC.

A single count supports this clone. The chain links TRBV5-1 to TRBJ2-1, with D possibly being TRBD1 (7 bases). CDR3 length: 14 residues. The V gene lost 7 bases and the J gene lost 6 bases, with 17 bases spanning the gap. CDR1 is SGHRS, CDR2 YFSETQ, per germline. CDR3 nucleotides: TGCGCCAGCTCTTCAGGGGGGCAGTTCAATGAGCAGTTCTTC. Protein product: CASSSGGQFNEQFF.

This clone was observed a single time. The chain's CDR3 is CASSPHDWGSYGYTF. The CDR3 DNA sequence: TGTGCCAGCAGTCCCCATGACTGGGGAAGCTATGGCTACACCTTC. The V and J genes are TRBV6-5 and TRBJ1-2; D remains unclear. Germline CDR1 reads MNHEY; CDR2 reads SVGAGI. The CDR3 contains 15 residues. The germline V and J ends were trimmed by 5 bases and 4 bases, with 17 bases remaining between them.

This chain links TRBV29-1 with TRBJ2-1; 14 bases agree with TRBD2. Looked up from germline, CDR1 is SQVTM and CDR2 is ANQGSEA. J was trimmed by 2 bases and V by 4 bases; bases with no gene match: 7. The CDR3 totals 17 residues. The DNA of the CDR3 is TGCAGCGTTGTGGGACTAGCGGGGGCCCCAACCTACAATGAGCAGTTCTTC. It codes for CSVVGLAGAPTYNEQFF.

This clone was seen a few times. This chain links TRBV10-3 with TRBJ2-1; no reliable D call. In germline, CDR1 is ENHRY, CDR2 SYGVKD. Trimming took off 7 bases at V and 4 bases at J, with 17 bases between the two ends. CDR3 length equals 15 residues. The CDR3 DNA follows: TGTGCCATCATGGGTAGGAGAGAGAGTTACAATGAGCAGTTCTTC. As protein: CAIMGRRESYNEQFF.

This rearrangement joins TRBV19 to TRBJ2-7; 10 bases map to TRBD1. The CDR3 consists of 13 residues. The V gene end was trimmed by 3 bases and the J gene end by 7 bases; junction bases not matched to a gene: 3. Per germline, CDR1 LNHDA and CDR2 SQIVND (reference sequence). CDR3 DNA sequence: TGTGCCAGTAGTATCCGGACAGGGGGTGAGCAGTACTTC. Encoded protein: CASSIRTGGEQYF.

The rearrangement uses TRBV24-1 and TRBJ2-1; 7 nucleotides agree with TRBD1. The trim removed 4 bases at V and 0 bases at J, leaving 5 bases unmatched. CDR1 is KGHDR, CDR2 SFDVKD, per germline. The CDR3 is 16 amino acids. CDR3 in DNA: TGTGCCACCAGTGACTCTGACAGGGTCTCCTACAATGAGCAGTTCTTC. It specifies CATSDSDRVSYNEQFF.

This chain joins TRBV28 and TRBJ2-7, with D possibly TRBD1 on 5 matching bases. The CDR3 totals 14 residues. The V and J ends lost 2 bases and 2 bases respectively, with 10 bases between them. The germline V gene has CDR1 MDHEN and CDR2 SYDVKM. Here the CDR3 reads CASSLLSRAYEQYF. Written as DNA, the CDR3 is TGTGCCAGCAGTTTACTCTCCAGGGCCTACGAGCAGTACTTC. Variable domain in full (rest from reference TRBV28 and TRBJ2-7): DVKVTQSSRYLVKRTGEKVFLECVQDMDHENMFWYRQDPGLGLRLIYFSYDVKMKEKGDIPEGYSVSREKKERFSLILESASTNQTSMYLCASSLLSRAYEQYFGPGTRLTVT.

This chain joins TRBV27 and TRBJ2-1; 9 bases align to TRBD2. V trimming: 3 bases; J trimming: 4 bases; junction bases outside the gene matches: 7. The germline V gene has CDR1 MNHEY and CDR2 SMNVEV (reference sequence). There are 16 residues in the CDR3. CDR3 coding DNA: TGTGCCAGCAGTTTGGGCGCGGGGGGGGTTTACAATGAGCAGTTCTTC. This translates into CASSLGAGGVYNEQFF.

The gene calls are TRBV6-6 and TRBJ1-5; weak D call: TRBD1 (5 bases). This CDR3 is 14 amino acids long. Trimming shortened V by 5 bases and J by 0 bases, and 8 bases separated the two germline ends. Germline V gene lookup returns CDR1 MNHNY and CDR2 SVGAGI (reference sequence). The CDR3 loop reads CASSTTDSNQPQHF. In DNA, the CDR3 is TGTGCCAGCAGTACGACAGATAGCAATCAGCCCCAGCATTTT.